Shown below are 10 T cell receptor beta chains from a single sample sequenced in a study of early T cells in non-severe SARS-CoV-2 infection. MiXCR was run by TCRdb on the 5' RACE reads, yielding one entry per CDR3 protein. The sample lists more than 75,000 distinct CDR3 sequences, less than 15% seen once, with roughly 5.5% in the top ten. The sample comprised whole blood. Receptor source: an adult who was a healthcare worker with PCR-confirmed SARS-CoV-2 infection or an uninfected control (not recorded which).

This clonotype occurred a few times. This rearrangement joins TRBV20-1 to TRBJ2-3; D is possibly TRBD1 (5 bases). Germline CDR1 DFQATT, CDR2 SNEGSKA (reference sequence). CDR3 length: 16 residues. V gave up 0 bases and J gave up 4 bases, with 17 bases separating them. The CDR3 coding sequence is TGCAGTGCTAGAGATTGGGGCAGCAGTTACCCAGATACGCAGTATTTT. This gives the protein CSARDWGSSYPDTQYF.

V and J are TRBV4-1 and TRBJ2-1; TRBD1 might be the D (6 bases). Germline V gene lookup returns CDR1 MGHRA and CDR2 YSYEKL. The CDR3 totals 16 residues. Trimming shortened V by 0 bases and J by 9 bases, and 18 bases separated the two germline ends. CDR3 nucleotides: TGCGCCAGCAGCCAAGATAGGCAGGGGTTTTATGGTGAGCAGTTCTTC. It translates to CASSQDRQGFYGEQFF.

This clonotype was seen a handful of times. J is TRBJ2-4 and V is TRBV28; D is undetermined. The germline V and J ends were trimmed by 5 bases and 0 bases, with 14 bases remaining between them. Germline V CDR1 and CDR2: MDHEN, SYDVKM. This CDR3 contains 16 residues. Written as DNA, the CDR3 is TGTGCCAGCAGTCCCCGGGCCGACCTAGCCAAAAACATTCAGTACTTC. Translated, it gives CASSPRADLAKNIQYF.

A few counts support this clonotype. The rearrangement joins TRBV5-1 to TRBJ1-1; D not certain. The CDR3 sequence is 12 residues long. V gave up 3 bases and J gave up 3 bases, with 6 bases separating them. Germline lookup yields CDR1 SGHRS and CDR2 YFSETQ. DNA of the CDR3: TGCGCCAGCAGCTCTGGGTACACTGAAGCTTTCTTT. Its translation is CASSSGYTEAFF.

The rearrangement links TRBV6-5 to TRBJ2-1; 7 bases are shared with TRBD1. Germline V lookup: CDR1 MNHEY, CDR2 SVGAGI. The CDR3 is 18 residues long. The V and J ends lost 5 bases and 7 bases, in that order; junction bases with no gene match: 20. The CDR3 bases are TGTGCCAGCAGTGGCGGACAGGTGGGACCCAGTCACGCAAATGAGCAGTTCTTC. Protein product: CASSGGQVGPSHANEQFF.

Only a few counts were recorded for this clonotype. CDR3 DNA sequence: TGCGCCAGCAGCGCTGGACTACCGGGCCCAGATACGCAGTATTTT. Translation gives CASSAGLPGPDTQYF. The V call is TRBV5-1, the J call TRBJ2-3; TRBD2 might be the D (6 bases). The CDR3 has 15 residues. The germline V gene has CDR1 SGHRS and CDR2 YFSETQ. The V end lost 4 bases, the J end lost 4 bases, and 16 bases lay between the germline ends.

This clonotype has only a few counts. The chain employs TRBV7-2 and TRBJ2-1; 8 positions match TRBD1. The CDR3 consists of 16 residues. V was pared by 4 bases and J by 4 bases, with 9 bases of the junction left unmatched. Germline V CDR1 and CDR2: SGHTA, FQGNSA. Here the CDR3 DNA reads TGTGCCAGCAGCTCCCAGGGGGCAGGGAGATACAATGAGCAGTTCTTC. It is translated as CASSSQGAGRYNEQFF.

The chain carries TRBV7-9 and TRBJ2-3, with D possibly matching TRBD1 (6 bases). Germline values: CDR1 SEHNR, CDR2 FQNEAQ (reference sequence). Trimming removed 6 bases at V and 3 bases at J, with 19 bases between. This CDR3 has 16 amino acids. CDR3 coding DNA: TGTGCCAGCAGACCCATCCTGTGGGACACGACAGATACGCAGTATTTT. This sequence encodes CASRPILWDTTDTQYF.

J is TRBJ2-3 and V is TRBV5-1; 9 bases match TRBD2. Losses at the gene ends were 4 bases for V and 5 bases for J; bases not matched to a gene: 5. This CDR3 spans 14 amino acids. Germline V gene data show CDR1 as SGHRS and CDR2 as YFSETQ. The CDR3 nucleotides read TGCGCCAGCAGCCCGGGACTAGCCGAAGATACGCAGTATTTT. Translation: CASSPGLAEDTQYF.

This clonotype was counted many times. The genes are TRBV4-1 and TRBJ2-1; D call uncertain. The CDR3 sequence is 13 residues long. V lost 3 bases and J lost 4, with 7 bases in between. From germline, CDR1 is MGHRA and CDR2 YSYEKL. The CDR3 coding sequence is TGCGCCAGCAGCCATAACCAGTACAATGAGCAGTTCTTC. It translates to CASSHNQYNEQFF.